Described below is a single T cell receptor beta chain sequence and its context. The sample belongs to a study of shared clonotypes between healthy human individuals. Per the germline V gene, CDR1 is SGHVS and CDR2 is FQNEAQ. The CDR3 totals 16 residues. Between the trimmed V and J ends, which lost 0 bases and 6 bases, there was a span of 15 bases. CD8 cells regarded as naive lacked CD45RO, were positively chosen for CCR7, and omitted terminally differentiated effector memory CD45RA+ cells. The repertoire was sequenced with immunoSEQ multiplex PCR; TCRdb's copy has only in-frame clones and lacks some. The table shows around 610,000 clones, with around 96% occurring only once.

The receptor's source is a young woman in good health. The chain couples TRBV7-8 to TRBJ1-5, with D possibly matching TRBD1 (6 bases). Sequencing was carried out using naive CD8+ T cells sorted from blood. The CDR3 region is CASSLALAGDGQPQHF. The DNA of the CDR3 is TGTGCCAGCAGCTTAGCGTTGGCAGGGGACGGTCAGCCCCAGCATTTT.